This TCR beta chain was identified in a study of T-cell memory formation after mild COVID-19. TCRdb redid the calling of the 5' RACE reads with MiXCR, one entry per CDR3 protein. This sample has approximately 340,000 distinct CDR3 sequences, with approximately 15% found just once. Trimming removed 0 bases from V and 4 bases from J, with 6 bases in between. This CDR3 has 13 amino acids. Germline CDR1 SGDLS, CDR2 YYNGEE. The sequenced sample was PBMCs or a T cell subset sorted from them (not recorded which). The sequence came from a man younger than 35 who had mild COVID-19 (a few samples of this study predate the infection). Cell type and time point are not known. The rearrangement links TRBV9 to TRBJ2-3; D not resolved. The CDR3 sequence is CASSVVFADTQYF. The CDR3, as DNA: TGTGCCAGCAGCGTAGTTTTCGCAGATACGCAGTATTTT.